These 26 T cell receptor beta chains share one sample of origin, sequenced in a study of human versus mouse CDR3 diversity and MHC coevolution. This table comes from immunoSEQ multiplex PCR, and its TCRdb copy is limited to in-frame clones, with some not included. The sample shows fewer than 100,000 clones, roughly 95% of them seen only once. Sequenced sample: naive CD4+ T cells from blood. Documented subset: CD45RO-negative CD62L-positive naive CD4 T cells. The receptors were sampled from a person aged 30-69 years in good health.

The V gene is TRBV30, the J gene TRBJ1-6, with unresolved D. V shed 2 bases and J shed 8 bases, with 16 bases lying between them. The CDR3 spans 15 residues. Germline V CDR1 and CDR2: GTSNPN, SVGIG (reference sequence). The CDR3 coding sequence is TGTGCCTGGAGTACGGAGCCCCCTCGAGATTCACCCCTCCACTTT. Protein sequence: CAWSTEPPRDSPLHF.

This rearrangement joins TRBV6-6 to TRBJ1-2; possible D gene TRBD1, 6 bases. The V end lost 6 bases, the J end lost 4 bases, and 15 bases lay between the germline ends. The germline CDR1 and CDR2 sequences are MNHNY and SVGAGI (reference sequence). CDR3 length equals 14 residues. CDR3 sequence: CASRTIGTSYGYTF. CDR3 in DNA: TGTGCCAGCAGAACGATCGGGACAAGCTATGGCTACACCTTC.

The J gene is TRBJ2-5, the V gene TRBV19; D is perhaps TRBD1 (7 bases). CDR1 is LNHDA, CDR2 SQIVND, per germline (reference sequence). V was cut by 3 bases and J by 4 bases, with 15 bases left in between. CDR3 length: 15 amino acids. CDR3 nucleotide sequence: TGTGCCAGTAGTATGGGCACTCAGGGGGGAGAGACCCAGTACTTC. It yields the protein CASSMGTQGGETQYF.

This rearrangement joins TRBV27 to TRBJ2-3; tentatively, D is TRBD2 (6 bases). The CDR3 extends over 17 amino acids. V was cut by 6 bases and J by 0 bases, with 19 bases left in between. Germline V gene sequence: CDR1 MNHEY, CDR2 SMNVEV (reference sequence). This CDR3 reads CASRLFASVTSTDTQYF. Written as DNA, the CDR3 is TGTGCCAGCAGACTATTCGCTAGCGTTACTAGCACAGATACGCAGTATTTT.

The gene calls are TRBV7-8 and TRBJ1-1; 9 nucleotides line up with TRBD1. Germline CDR1 SGHVS, CDR2 FQNEAQ. CDR3 size: 16 residues. V shed 0 bases and J 2 bases; nucleotides not matched to a gene: 4. The CDR3 loop reads CASSLARDRVNTEAFF. The DNA of the CDR3 is TGTGCCAGCAGCTTAGCGCGGGACAGGGTAAACACTGAAGCTTTCTTT.

On this clone itself: The junction does not match germline at one end; this may be a read error. The chain uses TRBV28 and TRBJ1-2; 9 bases map to TRBD1. Germline values: CDR1 MDHEN, CDR2 SYDVKM. The CDR3 consists of 15 residues. The CDR3, as DNA: TGTGTCAGCAGTTTACAGGGGGCGCAATATAGTGGCTACACCTTC. Translated: CVSSLQGAQYSGYTF.

This chain connects TRBV2 to TRBJ1-1; D remains ambiguous. The CDR3 spans 16 residues. V lost 3 bases and J lost 5, with 19 bases in between. Germline V gives CDR1 SNHLY, CDR2 FYNNEI. Here the CDR3 reads CASSELSPGWRTEAFF. CDR3 nucleotide sequence: TGTGCCAGCAGTGAGTTGTCACCCGGTTGGCGGACTGAAGCTTTCTTT.

The chain employs TRBV5-4 and TRBJ1-2; D unclear. There are 16 residues in the CDR3. Germline CDR1 SGHNT, CDR2 YYREEE (reference sequence). V was cut by 4 bases and J by 0 bases, with 16 bases left in between. The chain's CDR3 is CASSGGEASANYGYTF. Here the CDR3 DNA reads TGTGCCAGCAGCGGCGGCGAGGCCTCAGCTAACTATGGCTACACCTTC.

A single count supports this clone. The V and J genes are TRBV25-1 and TRBJ2-3, with D tentatively TRBD1 (5 bases). The CDR3 runs to 17 residues. The V end was cut by 3 bases, the J end by 3 bases, with 19 bases between. The germline V gene encodes CDR1 MGHDK and CDR2 SYGVNS. CDR3 coding DNA: TGTGCCAGCAGTGACAGTTCCCGTTTTTCAGGGACAGATACGCAGTATTTT. As protein: CASSDSSRFSGTDTQYF.

The V call is TRBV6-6, the J call TRBJ2-7, with unresolved D. Germline CDR1 MNHNY, CDR2 SVGAGI (reference sequence). This CDR3 is 13 amino acids long. V was shortened by 1 base and J by 0 bases, with 4 bases between the two germline ends. The CDR3 loop is CASSYLNSYEQYF. The CDR3 bases are TGTGCCAGCAGTTACTTAAACTCCTACGAGCAGTACTTC.

The CDR3 DNA reads as TGTGCCAGCAGTCCCCGGGGGAGCCAAACTCCCTACAATGAGCAGTTCTTC. Its protein is CASSPRGSQTPYNEQFF. The V and J genes are TRBV28 and TRBJ2-1; D is possibly TRBD2 (6 bases). The germline gives CDR1 MDHEN, CDR2 SYDVKM. The CDR3 runs to 17 residues. V gave up 5 bases and J gave up 2 bases, with 19 bases separating them.

The V and J genes are TRBV7-3 and TRBJ2-1; TRBD2 matches 13 bases. This CDR3 has 15 residues. Losses at the gene ends were 5 bases for V and 7 bases for J; bases not matched to a gene: 5. Germline CDR1 and CDR2: SGHTA and FQGTGA. The CDR3: CASSAGTSGINEQFF. The CDR3 DNA is TGTGCCAGCAGCGCCGGGACTAGCGGGATAAATGAGCAGTTCTTC.

V and J are TRBV28 and TRBJ1-4, with D perhaps matching TRBD1 (6 bases). There are 14 residues in the CDR3. Germline-derived CDR1 and CDR2 are MDHEN and SYDVKM. V shed 5 bases and J shed 8 bases, with 15 bases lying between them. CDR3 residues: CASSPQGFREKLFF. CDR3 coding DNA: TGTGCCAGCAGTCCACAGGGTTTTCGGGAAAAACTGTTTTTT.

V usage is TRBV11-3 and J usage is TRBJ1-1; 7 nucleotides align to TRBD1. The V gene end was trimmed by 1 base and the J gene end by 0 bases; junction bases not matched to a gene: 8. The CDR3 sequence is 17 residues long. Germline V gives CDR1 SGHNT, CDR2 YENEEA. The CDR3 region has the DNA TGTGCCAGCAGCTTAGGTGGGGCGGGACAGCTGAACACTGAAGCTTTCTTT. This sequence encodes CASSLGGAGQLNTEAFF.

In its sample, this clone was seen a few times. The chain links TRBV19 to TRBJ1-3; a possible D gene is TRBD1 (6 bases). The germline gives CDR1 LNHDA, CDR2 SQIVND (reference sequence). V lost 4 bases and J 2 bases, leaving 12 bases between the germline ends. The CDR3 contains 15 residues. CDR3 DNA sequence: TGTGCCAGTAGTACTAAACAGGGAACTGGAAACACCATATATTTT. As protein: CASSTKQGTGNTIYF.

The rearrangement uses TRBV28 and TRBJ1-1, with 9 bases lining up with TRBD1. This CDR3 has 15 amino acids. Trimming cost V 1 base and J 5 bases; bases outside gene matches: 5. From germline, CDR1 is MDHEN and CDR2 SYDVKM. The CDR3 nucleotides read TGTGCCAGCAGTTTATTAATCGGGACAGGGACTGAAGCTTTCTTT. Protein sequence: CASSLLIGTGTEAFF.

This chain connects TRBV13 to TRBJ2-1, with 7 nucleotides matching TRBD1. This CDR3 has 13 residues. Germline CDR1 is PRHDT and CDR2 is FYEKMQ (reference sequence). Trimming at V came to 7 bases and at J to 2 bases, leaving 2 bases not matched to a gene. CDR3 bases: TGTGCCAGCACTCAGGGGGCCTACAATGAGCAGTTCTTC. Translation gives CASTQGAYNEQFF.

The chain links TRBV6-1 to TRBJ2-1, with 8 bases identical to TRBD1. The CDR3 totals 15 residues. After removal of 6 bases from V and 6 bases from J, the junction contained 10 bases not matched to a gene. Germline CDR1 is MNHNS and CDR2 is SASEGT. CDR3 sequence: CASRTGDRWVNEQFF. Here the CDR3 DNA reads TGTGCCAGCAGGACGGGGGACAGGTGGGTCAATGAGCAGTTCTTC.

CDR3 in DNA: TGTGCCAGCAGCGTCGGTCTAAGCTCTGGGGCCAACGTCCTGACTTTC. Its translation: CASSVGLSSGANVLTF. The chain carries TRBV9 and TRBJ2-6, with unresolved D. Trimming removed 2 bases from V and 0 bases from J, with 9 bases in between. The germline V gene encodes CDR1 SGDLS and CDR2 YYNGEE. This CDR3 is built from 16 residues.

This clone occurred once. The CDR3 coding sequence is TGTGCCAGCAGCCCCAGCCAGGGTCATGGCTACACCTTC. Amino acid sequence: CASSPSQGHGYTF. The gene calls are TRBV7-6 and TRBJ1-2, with D perhaps matching TRBD1 (5 bases). The germline CDR1 and CDR2 sequences are SGHVS and FNYEAQ. CDR3 length equals 13 residues. The V end was cut by 5 bases, the J end by 6 bases, with 13 bases between.

The chain uses TRBV6-6 and TRBJ2-4, with TRBD2 matching 8 bases. V lost 7 bases, J lost 8 bases, and 13 bases stayed unmatched. Germline loops: CDR1 MNHNY, CDR2 SVGAGI (reference sequence). The CDR3 has 15 amino acids. CDR3 sequence: CASTLTSGGRDIQYF. CDR3 DNA: TGTGCCAGCACTCTAACCTCGGGGGGGCGGGACATTCAGTACTTC.

The V and J genes are TRBV6-5 and TRBJ2-7, with 9 bases lining up with TRBD1. Germline CDR1 is MNHEY and CDR2 is SVGAGI. The CDR3 has 15 residues. J gave up 1 base and V 2 bases, and 3 bases lay outside the gene matches. The CDR3 protein is CASSYPTGGSYEQYF. As DNA, the CDR3 is TGTGCCAGCAGTTACCCGACAGGGGGATCCTACGAGCAGTACTTC.

Written as DNA, the CDR3 is TGTGCCAGCAGCTACGGACAGGGATCAACAGATACGCAGTATTTT. Translating gives CASSYGQGSTDTQYF. The chain employs TRBV5-4 and TRBJ2-3; 8 bases fit TRBD1. J was trimmed by 3 bases and V by 3 bases; bases with no gene match: 6. This CDR3 has 15 amino acids. Germline V gene lookup returns CDR1 SGHNT and CDR2 YYREEE (reference sequence). The full variable domain, completed using reference TRBV5-4 and TRBJ2-3, is ETGVTQSPTHLIKTRGQQVTLRCSSQSGHNTVSWYQQALGQGPQFIFQYYREEENGRGNFPPRFSGLQFPNYSSELNVNALELDDSALYLCASSYGQGSTDTQYFGPGTRLTVL.

The chain employs TRBV30 and TRBJ1-1; D call uncertain. Per the germline V gene, CDR1 is GTSNPN and CDR2 is SVGIG (reference sequence). V gave up 0 bases and J gave up 6 bases, with 11 bases separating them. This CDR3 is built from 13 residues. CDR3 in DNA: TGTGCCTGGAGTGTGGCCCCGCAGGCTGAAGCTTTCTTT. It translates to CAWSVAPQAEAFF.

V gene TRBV4-3 combines with J gene TRBJ1-1; D perhaps matches TRBD1 (6 bases). CDR3 length equals 14 residues. Between the trimmed V and J ends, which lost 5 bases and 3 bases, there was a span of 13 bases. Germline loops: CDR1 LGHNA, CDR2 YSLEER. CDR3 region: CASSVRDTDTEAFF. The DNA of the CDR3 is TGCGCCAGCAGCGTAAGGGACACGGACACTGAAGCTTTCTTT.

Comment on this clone: A junction end diverges from the germline sequence, so it may reflect a read error. The CDR3 protein is CASNLLVFGGEQYF. The CDR3 DNA sequence: TGTGCCAGCAACTTATTGGTGTTCGGCGGAGAGCAGTACTTC. V gene TRBV11-2 combines with J gene TRBJ2-7; D unresolved. Germline loops: CDR1 SGHAT, CDR2 FQNNGV. The CDR3 is 14 amino acids.